The 6 T cell receptor beta chains below were found in one sample sequenced in a study of blood T cell repertoires in COVID-19. Using immunoSEQ multiplex PCR, the repertoire was profiled, and TCRdb retains in-frame clones only, with some absent. This repertoire shows some 170,000 clones, more than 65% found once; its top ten account for roughly 15%. Sequenced sample: PBMCs or T cells enriched from blood (not recorded which). These receptors all stem from a man over 45 who had recovered from COVID-19.

About this clone: The sample contains more than one DNA sequence encoding this CDR3. V and J are TRBV18 and TRBJ1-1, with D tentatively TRBD1 (5 bases). Trimming removed 3 bases at V and 1 base at J, with 6 bases between. The V gene's germline CDR1 is KGHSH and CDR2 LQKENI. This CDR3 contains 13 residues. The CDR3 reads CASSPQGNTEAFF. In DNA form, the CDR3 reads TGTGCCAGCTCACCTCAGGGGAACACTGAAGCTTTCTTT.

CDR3 sequence (DNA): TGTGCCACCAGCGGTGGACAGAACACTGAAGCTTTCTTT. This encodes CATSGGQNTEAFF. The chain joins TRBV15 to TRBJ1-1; weak D call: TRBD1 (5 bases). CDR1 LNHNV and CDR2 YYDKDF come from the germline V gene (reference sequence). CDR3 size: 13 residues. V dropped 5 bases and J dropped 1 base, with 8 bases sitting between them.

The rearrangement uses TRBV2 and TRBJ1-2, with TRBD1 identical over 7 bases. J gave up 7 bases and V 4 bases, and 6 bases lay outside the gene matches. The CDR3 covers 13 residues. Germline CDR1 is SNHLY and CDR2 is FYNNEI. The CDR3 coding sequence is TGTGCCAGCAGTGTTAAGACAGGGTCTGGCTACACCTTC. It translates to CASSVKTGSGYTF.

The genes are TRBV19 and TRBJ2-3, with D maybe TRBD2 (5 bases). Deletions cut 1 base from V and 0 bases from J, with 14 bases between. The CDR3 has 17 amino acids. Germline V lookup: CDR1 LNHDA, CDR2 SQIVND (reference sequence). The CDR3 protein is CASSIAGQRISTDTQYF. In DNA form, the CDR3 reads TGTGCCAGTAGTATAGCGGGCCAGCGGATTAGCACAGATACGCAGTATTTT.

In its sample, this clone ranks as large. The chain has TRBV5-6 and TRBJ2-2; tentatively, D is TRBD2 (5 bases). CDR1 is SGHDT, CDR2 YYEEEE, per germline. Trimming pared 2 bases from V and 5 bases from J, leaving 16 bases between. The CDR3 loop spans 16 amino acids. CDR3 nucleotide sequence: TGTGCCAGCAGCTTCGACCCAGGAAGAGGGACCGGGGAGCTGTTTTTT. This encodes CASSFDPGRGTGELFF. Supplemented by reference TRBV5-6 and TRBJ2-2, the full variable domain reads DAGVTQSPTHLIKTRGQQVTLRCSPKSGHDTVSWYQQALGQGPQFIFQYYEEEERQRGNFPDRFSGHQFPNYSSELNVNALLLGDSALYLCASSFDPGRGTGELFFGEGSRLTVL.

This clone was detected a few times. CDR3 in DNA: TGCGCCAGCAGCTTGGCTTCAGGGCCCCACTTCGAGCAGTACTTC. Translated, it gives CASSLASGPHFEQYF. The chain carries TRBV5-1 and TRBJ2-7; the D gene is possibly TRBD1 (5 bases). CDR3 size: 15 residues. Per germline, CDR1 SGHRS and CDR2 YFSETQ. V lost 0 bases to trimming and J lost 6 bases, with 16 bases between them.